This record covers a single TCR beta chain. The sample carries other DNA sequences with the same CDR3. Looked up from germline, CDR1 is MNHNY and CDR2 is SVGAGI (reference sequence). The CDR3 consists of 14 residues. With V trimmed by 5 bases and J by 4 bases, 4 bases remained unmatched. The data are from a study of T cell changes during pregnancy in multiple sclerosis. Sequencing used immunoSEQ multiplex PCR; TCRdb keeps in-frame clones, though not all of them. This sample carries 70,000 to 90,000 clones, 93% of them seen once, and the ten largest clones take around 0.75%. This receptor was taken from a female donor in good health, enrolled as a control in a pregnancy study. The source was peripheral blood, collected in the second trimester of pregnancy. The chain links TRBV6-6 to TRBJ1-3; 8 bases fit TRBD1. CDR3 region: CASSRQGSGNTIYF. CDR3 DNA sequence: TGTGCCAGCAGTCGACAGGGGTCGGGAAACACCATATATTTT.